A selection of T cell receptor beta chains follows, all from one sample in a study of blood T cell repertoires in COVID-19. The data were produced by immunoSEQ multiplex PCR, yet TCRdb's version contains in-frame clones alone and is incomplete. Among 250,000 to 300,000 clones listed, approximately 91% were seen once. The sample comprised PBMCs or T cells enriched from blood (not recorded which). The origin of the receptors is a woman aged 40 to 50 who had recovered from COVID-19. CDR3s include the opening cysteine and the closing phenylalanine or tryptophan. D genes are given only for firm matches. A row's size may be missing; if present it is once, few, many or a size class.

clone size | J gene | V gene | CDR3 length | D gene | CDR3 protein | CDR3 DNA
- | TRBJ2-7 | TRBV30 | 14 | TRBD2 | CAWKPAGGSYEQYF | TGTGCCTGGAAGCCAGCGGGGGGCTCCTACGAGCAGTACTTC
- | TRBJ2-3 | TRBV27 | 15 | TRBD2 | CASSSAGAFADTQYF | TGTGCCAGCAGTTCAGCGGGGGCCTTCGCAGATACGCAGTATTTT
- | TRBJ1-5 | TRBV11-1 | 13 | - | CASSLGEHQPQHF | TGTGCCAGCAGCTTGGGAGAGCATCAGCCCCAGCATTTT
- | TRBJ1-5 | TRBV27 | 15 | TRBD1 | CASSLSRGANQPQHF | TGTGCCAGCAGTTTATCCAGGGGGGCCAATCAGCCCCAGCATTTT
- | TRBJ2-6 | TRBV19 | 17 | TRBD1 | CASSMGQGVTGANVLTF | TGTGCCAGTAGTATGGGTCAGGGGGTAACTGGGGCCAACGTCCTGACTTTC
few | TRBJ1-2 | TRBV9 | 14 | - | CASSLRSSDYGYTF | TGTGCCAGCAGCCTCCGTAGCAGTGACTATGGCTACACCTTC
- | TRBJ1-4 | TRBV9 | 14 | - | CASSPPGVGEKLFF | TGTGCCAGCAGCCCCCCCGGGGTGGGTGAAAAACTGTTTTTT
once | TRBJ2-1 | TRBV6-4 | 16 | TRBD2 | CASSDSHGPSGREQFF | TGTGCCAGCAGTGACTCCCATGGGCCTAGCGGGAGGGAGCAGTTCTTC
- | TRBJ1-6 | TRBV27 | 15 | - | CASSLGTGYNSPLHF | TGTGCCAGCAGTTTAGGAACAGGGTACAATTCACCCCTCCACTTT
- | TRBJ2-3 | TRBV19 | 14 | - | CASSVVQVTDTQYF | TGTGCCAGTAGTGTCGTCCAGGTCACAGATACGCAGTATTTT
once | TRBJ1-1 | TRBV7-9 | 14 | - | CASSLRQVDTEAFF | TGTGCCAGCAGCTTAAGACAGGTCGACACTGAAGCTTTCTTT
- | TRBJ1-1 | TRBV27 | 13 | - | CASSRSRDTEAFF | TGTGCCAGCAGCAGAAGCAGGGACACTGAAGCTTTCTTT
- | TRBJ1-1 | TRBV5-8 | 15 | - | CASSLVGGANTEAFF | TGTGCCAGCAGCTTGGTAGGGGGGGCGAACACTGAAGCTTTCTTT
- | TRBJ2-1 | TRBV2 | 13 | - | CASTNTGPSEQFF | TGTGCCAGCACTAATACAGGGCCCTCGGAGCAGTTCTTC
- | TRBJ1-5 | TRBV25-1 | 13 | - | CASSELGTEPQHF | TGTGCCAGCAGTGAATTGGGCACGGAGCCCCAGCATTTT
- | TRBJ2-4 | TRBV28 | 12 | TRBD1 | CASRENRGIQYF | TGTGCCAGCAGGGAGAACAGGGGCATTCAGTACTTC
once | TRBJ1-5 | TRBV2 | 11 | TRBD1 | CASTETGGQHF | TGTGCCAGCACCGAAACAGGGGGCCAGCATTTT
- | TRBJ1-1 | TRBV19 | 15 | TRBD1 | CASLRTGTGKTEAFF | TGTGCCAGCTTAAGGACCGGGACAGGGAAAACTGAAGCTTTCTTT
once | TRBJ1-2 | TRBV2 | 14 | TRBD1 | CASSEVRGDYGYTF | TGTGCCAGCAGTGAAGTCAGGGGGGACTATGGCTACACCTTC
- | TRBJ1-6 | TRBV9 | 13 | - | CASSAGENSPLHF | TGTGCCAGCAGCGCGGGTGAGAATTCACCCCTCCACTTT
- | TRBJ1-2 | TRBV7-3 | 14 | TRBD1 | CASSSQGAAGGYTF | TGTGCCAGCAGCTCGCAGGGGGCGGCGGGAGGCTACACCTTC
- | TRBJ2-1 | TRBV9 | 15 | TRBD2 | CASIGVASGYNEQFF | TGTGCCAGCATCGGGGTGGCTAGCGGATACAATGAGCAGTTCTTC
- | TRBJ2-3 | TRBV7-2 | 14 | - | CASSPGLGADTQYF | TGTGCCAGCAGCCCAGGCTTGGGCGCAGATACGCAGTATTTT
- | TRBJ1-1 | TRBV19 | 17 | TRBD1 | CASSTSRTGRGGTEAFF | TGTGCCAGTAGTACCTCGAGGACAGGCCGGGGGGGCACTGAAGCTTTCTTT
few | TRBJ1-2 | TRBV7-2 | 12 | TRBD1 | CARQGVYYGYTF | TGTGCCAGACAGGGGGTGTACTATGGCTACACCTTC
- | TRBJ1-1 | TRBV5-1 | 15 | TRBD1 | CASSIEGAGNTEAFF | TGCGCCAGCAGCATAGAGGGGGCGGGGAACACTGAAGCTTTCTTT
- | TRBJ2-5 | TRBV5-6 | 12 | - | CASSSGFETQYF | TGTGCCAGCAGCTCCGGGTTCGAGACCCAGTACTTC
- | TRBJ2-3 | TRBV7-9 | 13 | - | CASSPSVLDTQYF | TGTGCCAGCAGCCCTAGCGTTCTAGATACGCAGTATTTT
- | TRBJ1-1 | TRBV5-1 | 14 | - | CASRPDSLNTEAFF | TGCGCCAGCAGACCCGACAGCTTGAACACTGAAGCTTTCTTT
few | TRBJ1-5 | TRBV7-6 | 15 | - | CASSLDPGSNQPQHF | TGTGCCAGCAGCTTAGACCCAGGGTCCAATCAGCCCCAGCATTTT
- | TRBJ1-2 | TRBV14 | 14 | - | CASSQVGTGFGYTF | TGTGCCAGCAGCCAAGTTGGAACAGGTTTTGGCTACACCTTC
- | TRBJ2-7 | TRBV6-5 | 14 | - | CASRSGSVSYEQYF | TGTGCCAGTCGTAGCGGCAGTGTCTCCTACGAGCAGTACTTC
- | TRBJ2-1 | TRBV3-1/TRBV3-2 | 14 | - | CASSQFARGNEQFF | TGTGCCAGCAGCCAATTCGCTAGGGGGAATGAGCAGTTCTTC
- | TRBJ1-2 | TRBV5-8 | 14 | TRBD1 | CASSLVGTGDGYTF | TGTGCCAGCAGCTTGGTTGGGACAGGAGATGGCTACACCTTC
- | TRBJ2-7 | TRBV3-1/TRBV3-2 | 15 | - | CASSQDPGPTDEQYF | TGTGCCAGCAGCCAAGATCCAGGGCCCACCGACGAGCAGTACTTC
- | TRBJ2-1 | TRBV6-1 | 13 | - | CASSERQGNEQFF | TGTGCCAGCAGTGAACGTCAGGGCAATGAGCAGTTCTTC
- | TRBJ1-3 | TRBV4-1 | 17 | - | CASSLARRQYSGNTIYF | TGCGCCAGCAGCCTCGCTCGGCGGCAGTACTCTGGAAACACCATATATTTT
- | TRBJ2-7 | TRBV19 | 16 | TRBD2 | CASSLKGLADSYEQYF | TGTGCCAGTAGCTTGAAGGGACTAGCGGACTCCTACGAGCAGTACTTC
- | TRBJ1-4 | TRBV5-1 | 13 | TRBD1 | CASSRTGDEKLFF | TGCGCCAGCAGCAGGACAGGTGATGAAAAACTGTTTTTT
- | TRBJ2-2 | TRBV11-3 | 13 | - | CASSLRGAGELFF | TGTGCCAGCAGCTTACGCGGGGCCGGGGAGCTGTTTTTT
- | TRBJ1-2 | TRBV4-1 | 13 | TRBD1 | CASSQSGDSRYTF | TGCGCCAGCAGCCAATCCGGGGACAGCCGCTACACCTTC
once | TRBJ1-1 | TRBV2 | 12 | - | CASSGQDSVAFF | TGTGCCAGCAGTGGACAGGATAGTGTAGCTTTCTTT
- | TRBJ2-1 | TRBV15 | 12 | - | CATSIIGHEQFF | TGTGCCACCAGCATAATCGGTCATGAGCAGTTCTTC
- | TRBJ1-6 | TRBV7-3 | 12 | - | CASSGRGTTLHF | TGTGCCAGCAGCGGCAGGGGAACGACCCTCCACTTT
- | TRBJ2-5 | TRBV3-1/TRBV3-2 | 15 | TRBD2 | CASSPGPQAGETQYF | TGTGCCAGCAGCCCTGGGCCCCAAGCGGGGGAGACCCAGTACTTC
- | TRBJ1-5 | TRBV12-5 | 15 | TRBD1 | CASGGQKYSNQPQHF | TGTGCTAGTGGGGGACAGAAGTATAGCAATCAGCCCCAGCATTTT
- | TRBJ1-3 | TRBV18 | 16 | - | CASSPPGMSSGNTIYF | TGTGCCAGCTCACCGCCAGGGATGAGCTCTGGAAACACCATATATTTT
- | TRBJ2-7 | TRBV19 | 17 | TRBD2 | CASSIGGLAGRHYEQYF | TGTGCCAGTAGTATAGGGGGACTAGCGGGGCGACACTACGAGCAGTACTTC
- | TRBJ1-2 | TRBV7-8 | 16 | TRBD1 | CASSKAGTGINYGYTF | TGTGCCAGCAGCAAAGCCGGGACAGGGATTAACTATGGCTACACCTTC
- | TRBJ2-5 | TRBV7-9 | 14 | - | CASSLPEPQETQYF | TGTGCCAGCAGCTTACCGGAGCCCCAAGAGACCCAGTACTTC
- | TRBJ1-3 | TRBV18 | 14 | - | CASSPQGAGNTIYF | TGTGCCAGCTCACCACAAGGGGCTGGAAACACCATATATTTT
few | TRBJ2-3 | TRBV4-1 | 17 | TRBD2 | CASSQESTSVATDTQYF | TGCGCCAGCAGCCAAGAGTCGACTAGCGTGGCCACAGATACGCAGTATTTT
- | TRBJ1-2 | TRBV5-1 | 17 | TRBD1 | CASSPSGGTGGRRGYTF | TGCGCCAGCAGCCCGAGCGGAGGGACAGGGGGCCGGAGGGGCTACACCTTC